This passage covers 17 T cell receptor beta chains from one sample sequenced in a study of T cell responses to AZD1222 COVID-19 vaccine. Libraries were prepared by immunoSEQ multiplex PCR; TCRdb keeps only in-frame clonotypes and omits some of them. Of approximately 190,000 clones listed, roughly 92% are singletons. This specimen was peripheral blood, taken on day 0 of AZD1222 vaccination. The receptors were sampled from an adult in good health.

The chain links TRBV10-3 to TRBJ1-3; D call uncertain. CDR3 length equals 14 residues. Per germline, CDR1 ENHRY and CDR2 SYGVKD. The V and J ends lost 3 bases and 1 base respectively, with 7 bases between them. CDR3 region: CAISDDVSGNTIYF. The CDR3 nucleotides read TGTGCCATCAGTGATGATGTGTCTGGAAACACCATATATTTT.

The rearrangement uses TRBV27 and TRBJ2-3, with D possibly matching TRBD1 (5 bases). This CDR3 is built from 13 residues. Germline lookup yields CDR1 MNHEY and CDR2 SMNVEV (reference sequence). V shed 3 bases and J shed 4 bases, with 8 bases lying between them. The CDR3 reads CASSLQGSDTQYF. As DNA, the CDR3 is TGTGCCAGCAGTTTGCAGGGTTCAGATACGCAGTATTTT.

This clone was picked up one time. V usage is TRBV2 and J usage is TRBJ1-5; D is perhaps TRBD1 (5 bases). Trimming removed 6 bases at V and 3 bases at J, with 15 bases between. From germline, CDR1 is SNHLY and CDR2 FYNNEI. The CDR3 is made up of 15 amino acids. This CDR3 is CASSRETVLNQPQHF. The CDR3 nucleotides are TGTGCCAGCAGCAGGGAGACAGTACTCAATCAGCCCCAGCATTTT.

The chain joins TRBV7-9 to TRBJ2-1, with 9 bases that match TRBD2. V dropped 4 bases and J dropped 4; count of bases not matched to a gene: 11. From germline, CDR1 is SEHNR and CDR2 FQNEAQ (reference sequence). The CDR3 length is 17 residues. In nucleotides, the CDR3 is TGTGCCAGCAGCTCCTTTGGTAGCGGGGGCCGTTACAATGAGCAGTTCTTC. Residues: CASSSFGSGGRYNEQFF.

The V and J genes are TRBV19 and TRBJ2-1; the D is unclear. V lost 3 bases and J lost 8, with 14 bases in between. CDR1 LNHDA and CDR2 SQIVND come from the germline V gene (reference sequence). The CDR3 spans 14 residues. The CDR3 DNA reads as TGTGCCAGTAGTATTTTTGGCAGGCAGGATGAGCAGTTCTTC. The encoded protein is CASSIFGRQDEQFF.

The V call is TRBV10-3, the J call TRBJ2-7, with D unresolved. The CDR3 consists of 14 residues. Germline-derived CDR1 and CDR2 are ENHRY and SYGVKD. Trimming removed 10 bases from V and 0 bases from J, with 16 bases in between. The CDR3 protein is CATSYLAPSYEQYF. In DNA, the CDR3 is TGTGCCACCTCTTATCTGGCCCCCTCCTACGAGCAGTACTTC.

The chain has TRBV2 and TRBJ1-2; 7 bases map to TRBD1. Germline V gene data show CDR1 as SNHLY and CDR2 as FYNNEI. The CDR3 extends over 13 amino acids. With 5 bases clipped from V and 4 bases from J, the junction kept 4 bases outside the gene matches. CDR3 DNA sequence: TGTGCCAGCAGTCCCGACAGGGTCTATGGCTACACCTTC. Protein sequence: CASSPDRVYGYTF.

This rearrangement joins TRBV3-1 (or the pseudogene TRBV3-2) to TRBJ1-1, with D hard to call. The CDR3 has 13 amino acids. Germline loops: CDR1 LGHDT, CDR2 YNNKEL (reference sequence). Deletions cut 4 bases from V and 5 bases from J, with 11 bases between. The CDR3, as DNA: TGTGCCAGCAGCCCCCCGGGAGGGACTGAAGCTTTCTTT. Its translation is CASSPPGGTEAFF.

This clone showed up just once. The chain couples TRBV5-1 to TRBJ1-5; D call uncertain. The CDR3 contains 16 residues. V dropped 4 bases and J dropped 6 bases, with 20 bases sitting between them. In germline, CDR1 is SGHRS, CDR2 YFSETQ. The CDR3 nucleotides read TGCGCCAGCAGCCTATACGGGCCAGGCAGTAGTCAGCCCCAGCATTTT. Translation: CASSLYGPGSSQPQHF. Looking up the rest from reference TRBV5-1 and TRBJ1-5 gives the full variable domain: KAGVTQTPRYLIKTRGQQVTLSCSPISGHRSVSWYQQTPGQGLQFLFEYFSETQRNKGNFPGRFSGRQFSNSRSEMNVSTLELGDSALYLCASSLYGPGSSQPQHFGDGTRLSIL.

The rearrangement uses TRBV10-3 and TRBJ1-5; D not certain. CDR3 length: 15 residues. Germline CDR1 reads ENHRY; CDR2 reads SYGVKD. Trimming pared 0 bases from V and 0 bases from J, leaving 6 bases between. CDR3 in DNA: TGTGCCATCAGTGAGTCTCTGTATAGCAATCAGCCCCAGCATTTT. Translating gives CAISESLYSNQPQHF.

V and J are TRBV3-1 (or the pseudogene TRBV3-2) and TRBJ1-5; 9 bases map to TRBD1. Germline V gene sequence: CDR1 LGHDT, CDR2 YNNKEL (reference sequence). The CDR3 sequence is 20 residues long. Trimming took 1 base from V and 7 from J; bases not matched to a gene: 20. CDR3 in DNA: TGTGCCAGCAGCCAAGGGGGAGCGGGGACAGGGTCGTTCCCGGGGCAGCCCCAGCATTTT. It codes for CASSQGGAGTGSFPGQPQHF.

This sequence joins TRBV7-9 and TRBJ2-6; D ambiguous. Trimming took off 10 bases at V and 0 bases at J, with 13 bases between the two ends. This CDR3 has 15 residues. The germline gives CDR1 SEHNR, CDR2 FQNEAQ (reference sequence). The CDR3, as DNA: TGTGCCACCAACAGAGGCTCCTCTGGGGCCAACGTCCTGACTTTC. Translated: CATNRGSSGANVLTF.

This chain links TRBV10-3 with TRBJ1-2, with a weak D call TRBD1 (5 bases). Germline V gene sequence: CDR1 ENHRY, CDR2 SYGVKD. The CDR3 covers 12 residues. Trimming pared 4 bases from V and 4 bases from J, leaving 7 bases between. CDR3 protein: CAISGQGYGYTF. The CDR3, as DNA: TGTGCCATCAGTGGGCAGGGCTATGGCTACACCTTC.

The chain couples TRBV3-1 (or the pseudogene TRBV3-2) to TRBJ2-3; a weak D match, TRBD2 (6 bases). V lost 1 base, J lost 2 bases, and 13 bases lay in between. Germline assignment: CDR1 LGHDT and CDR2 YNNKEL (reference sequence). This CDR3 comprises 16 residues. CDR3 sequence reads: CASSQGVGGPTDTQYF. The CDR3 coding sequence is TGTGCCAGCAGCCAAGGAGTCGGGGGTCCCACAGATACGCAGTATTTT.

V gene TRBV6-5 combines with J gene TRBJ2-7, with TRBD1 identical over 7 bases. This CDR3 spans 16 amino acids. With 0 bases clipped from V and 4 bases from J, the junction kept 9 bases outside the gene matches. The germline gives CDR1 MNHEY, CDR2 SVGAGI. The DNA of the CDR3 is TGTGCCAGCAGTTACTCGAGGCCCACACAGGGGTACGAGCAGTACTTC. It encodes CASSYSRPTQGYEQYF.

This clone was recorded once. The chain couples TRBV24-1 to TRBJ2-1, with D maybe TRBD2 (5 bases). This CDR3 comprises 13 residues. V lost 1 base to trimming and J lost 9 bases, with 9 bases between them. Germline CDR1 reads KGHDR; CDR2 reads SFDVKD. The DNA of the CDR3 is TGTGCCACCAGTGATTTACGGGGTTTTGAGCAGTTCTTC. Translation: CATSDLRGFEQFF.

The chain links TRBV14 to TRBJ2-7; 8 bases map to TRBD2. Germline V gene data show CDR1 as SGHDN and CDR2 as FVKESK. CDR3 length equals 15 residues. The V gene end was trimmed by 4 bases and the J gene end by 2 bases; junction bases not matched to a gene: 7. As DNA, the CDR3 is TGTGCCAGCAGCCTCGGGGGGGTGAGGGCCTACGAGCAGTACTTC. Translating gives CASSLGGVRAYEQYF.